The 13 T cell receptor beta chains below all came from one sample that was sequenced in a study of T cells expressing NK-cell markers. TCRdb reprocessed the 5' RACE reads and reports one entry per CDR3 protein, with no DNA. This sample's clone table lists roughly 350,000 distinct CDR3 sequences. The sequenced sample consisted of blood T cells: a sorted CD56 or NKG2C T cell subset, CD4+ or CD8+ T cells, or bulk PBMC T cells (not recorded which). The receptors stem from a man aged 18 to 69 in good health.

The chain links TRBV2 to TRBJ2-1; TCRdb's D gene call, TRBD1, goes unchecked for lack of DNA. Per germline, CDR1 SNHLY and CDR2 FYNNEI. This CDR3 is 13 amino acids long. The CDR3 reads CASRRGQHNEQFF.

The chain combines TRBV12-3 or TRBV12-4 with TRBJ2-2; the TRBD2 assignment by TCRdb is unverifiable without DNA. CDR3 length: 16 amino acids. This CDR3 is CASRSKSRVGTGELFF.

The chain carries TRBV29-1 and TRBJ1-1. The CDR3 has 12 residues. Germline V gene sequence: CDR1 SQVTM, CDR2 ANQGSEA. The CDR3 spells CSVGFRTAEAFF.

CDR3 sequence: CASSPQGLGFPYEQYF. This rearrangement joins TRBV18 to TRBJ2-7; lacking DNA, the TRBD1 call made by TCRdb goes unchecked. The CDR3 loop spans 16 amino acids. Germline V CDR1 and CDR2: KGHSH, LQKENI.

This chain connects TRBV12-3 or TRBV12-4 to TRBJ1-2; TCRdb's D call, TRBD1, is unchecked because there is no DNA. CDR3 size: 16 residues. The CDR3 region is CASSGGLPGQGRGYTF.

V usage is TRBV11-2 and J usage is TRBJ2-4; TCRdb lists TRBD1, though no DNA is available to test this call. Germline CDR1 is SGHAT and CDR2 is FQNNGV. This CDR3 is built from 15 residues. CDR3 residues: CASSFHRDAKNIQYF.

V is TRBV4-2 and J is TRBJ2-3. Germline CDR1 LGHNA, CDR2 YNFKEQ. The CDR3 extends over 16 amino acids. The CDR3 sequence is CASSQEYLASTDTQYF.

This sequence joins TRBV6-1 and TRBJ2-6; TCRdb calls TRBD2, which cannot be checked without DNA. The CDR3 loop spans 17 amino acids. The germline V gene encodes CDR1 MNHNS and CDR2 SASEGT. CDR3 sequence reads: CASRGALSTSGANVLTF.

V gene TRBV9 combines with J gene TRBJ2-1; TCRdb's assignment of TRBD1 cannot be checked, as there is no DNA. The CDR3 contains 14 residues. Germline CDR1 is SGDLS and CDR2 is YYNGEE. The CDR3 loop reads CASSTRTGPHEQFF.

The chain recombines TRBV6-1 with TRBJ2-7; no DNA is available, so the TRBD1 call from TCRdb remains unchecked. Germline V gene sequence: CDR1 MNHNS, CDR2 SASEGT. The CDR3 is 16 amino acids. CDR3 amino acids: CASSSPGNSLSYEQYF.

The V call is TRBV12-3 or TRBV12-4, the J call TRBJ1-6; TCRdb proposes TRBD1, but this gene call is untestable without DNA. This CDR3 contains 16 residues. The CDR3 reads CASSLWGAFLNSPLHF.

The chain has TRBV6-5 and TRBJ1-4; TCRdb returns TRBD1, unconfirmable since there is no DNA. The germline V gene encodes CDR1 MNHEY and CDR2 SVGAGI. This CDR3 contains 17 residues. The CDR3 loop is CASSYSGPGMQNEKLFF.

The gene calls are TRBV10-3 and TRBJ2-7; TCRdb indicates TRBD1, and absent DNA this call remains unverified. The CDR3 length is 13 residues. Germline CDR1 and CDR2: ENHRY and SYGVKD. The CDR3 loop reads CAATGTGDYEQYF.